Sequencing of this TCR beta chain was carried out in a study of shared clonotypes between healthy human individuals. Study as a whole: Three CD4 naive, three CD4 memory, two CD8 naive and one CD8 memory plate were used per donor.

Profiling relied on immunoSEQ multiplex PCR, and the TCRdb table lists in-frame clones only, not all of them. The sample yields about 2.1 million clones, just over 90% seen once. The naive CD8 fraction comprised CD45RO-negative cells positively selected for CCR7 and excluded terminally differentiated effector memory CD45RA+ cells. Sequencing used naive CD8+ T cells from PBMCs. The sequence came from a young man in good health. Some clones in this sample may be carry-over from other donors' samples.

This CDR3 is CASSVRNTGELFF. Here the CDR3 DNA reads TGTGCCAGCAGTGTGAGGAACACCGGGGAGCTGTTTTTT. V gene TRBV6-5 combines with J gene TRBJ2-2; D is ambiguous. With 5 bases removed from V and 1 base from J, the gap between germline ends came to 5 bases. The CDR3 has 13 amino acids. Germline CDR1 reads MNHEY; CDR2 reads SVGAGI.